The 31 T cell receptor beta chains below come from one sample, sequenced in a study of identifying expanded T cells in peripheral blood. Some clones are missing from TCRdb's copy, which holds only in-frame ones; the method was immunoSEQ multiplex PCR. Of roughly 120,000 clones detected, roughly 90% appear once; the ten largest clones hold more than 6.5%. Sample: blood. The receptors derive from a person between 18 and 69 years old in good health.

This CDR3 reads CASSSSDSNQPQHF. In DNA form, the CDR3 reads TGTGCCAGCAGTTCCTCAGATAGCAATCAGCCCCAGCATTTT. The genes are TRBV28 and TRBJ1-5; D is unresolved. Per the germline V gene, CDR1 is MDHEN and CDR2 is SYDVKM. Trimming stripped 4 bases from V and 0 bases from J, with 7 bases between. The CDR3 is 14 residues long.

This clone was observed a handful of times. The rearrangement links TRBV4-2 to TRBJ2-2; TRBD1 might be the D (5 bases). Germline V lookup: CDR1 LGHNA, CDR2 YNFKEQ. The V and J ends lost 0 bases and 1 base respectively, with 12 bases between them. The CDR3 contains 17 residues. The CDR3 bases are TGTGCCAGCAGCCAAGAAACCCGGACATTGAACACCGGGGAGCTGTTTTTT. It yields the protein CASSQETRTLNTGELFF.

In this sample, this clone turned up a few times. The gene calls are TRBV9 and TRBJ1-3, with 7 bases identical to TRBD1. The germline V gene has CDR1 SGDLS and CDR2 YYNGEE. The CDR3 consists of 15 residues. J was trimmed by 0 bases and V by 2 bases; bases with no gene match: 2. CDR3 sequence (DNA): TGTGCCAGCAGCGTCCGGGACAGCTCTGGAAACACCATATATTTT. Its translation is CASSVRDSSGNTIYF.

The table lists this clone with a count of one. This chain uses TRBV19 with TRBJ2-2; a possible D gene is TRBD1 (5 bases). CDR1 and CDR2 (germline): LNHDA, SQIVND (reference sequence). The germline V and J ends were trimmed by 4 bases and 1 base, with 10 bases remaining between them. The CDR3 sequence is 15 residues long. The CDR3 reads CASSTYTGNTGELFF. DNA for the CDR3: TGTGCCAGTAGTACCTATACAGGGAACACCGGGGAGCTGTTTTTT. Together with reference TRBV19 and TRBJ2-2, the CDR3 gives the full variable domain: DGGITQSPKYLFRKEGQNVTLSCEQNLNHDAMYWYRQDPGQGLRLIYYSQIVNDFQKGDIAEGYSVSREKKESFPLTVTSAQKNPTAFYLCASSTYTGNTGELFFGEGSRLTVL.

The V gene is TRBV7-2, the J gene TRBJ2-5; a possible D gene is TRBD1 (6 bases). Germline values: CDR1 SGHTA, CDR2 FQGNSA. The CDR3 has 15 amino acids. V was trimmed by 3 bases and J by 5 bases, leaving 16 bases between them. The CDR3 sequence: CASSFQQGRVETQYF. CDR3 coding DNA: TGTGCCAGCAGCTTTCAACAGGGACGAGTCGAGACCCAGTACTTC.

V gene TRBV6-1 combines with J gene TRBJ2-1, with 10 bases lining up with TRBD2. CDR1 is MNHNS and CDR2 is SASEGT in the germline V gene. The CDR3 is 14 residues long. J lost 10 bases, V lost 5 bases, and 8 bases had no gene match. In nucleotides, the CDR3 is TGTGCCAGCAGTATAGCGGGGGGCCGGTACGAGCAGTTCTTC. It is translated as CASSIAGGRYEQFF.

This clone occurred a few times. V and J are TRBV6-1 and TRBJ1-1; the D is unclear. The V end was cut by 0 bases, the J end by 0 bases, with 8 bases between. Per the germline V gene, CDR1 is MNHNS and CDR2 is SASEGT. The CDR3 totals 15 residues. CDR3 region: CASSEAWGMNTEAFF. The CDR3 DNA sequence: TGTGCCAGCAGTGAAGCTTGGGGTATGAACACTGAAGCTTTCTTT.

This sequence joins TRBV29-1 and TRBJ2-1; TRBD1 might be the D (8 bases). In germline, CDR1 is SQVTM, CDR2 ANQGSEA. V shed 5 bases and J shed 9 bases, with 11 bases lying between them. CDR3 size: 11 residues. CDR3 in DNA: TGCAGCGTTACAGGGGGGGGTGAGCAGTTCTTC. It specifies CSVTGGGEQFF.

V is TRBV6-4 and J is TRBJ2-3; D could derive from TRBD1 or TRBD2 (6 bases each). The V end lost 5 bases, the J end lost 4 bases, and 16 bases lay between the germline ends. The germline V gene has CDR1 MRHNA and CDR2 SNTAGT. CDR3 length: 15 amino acids. CDR3 protein: CASSQLWGAPDTQYF. The DNA for the CDR3 is TGTGCCAGCAGTCAACTCTGGGGGGCTCCAGATACGCAGTATTTT.

This clone has more than one count but fewer than ten. V usage is TRBV28 and J usage is TRBJ1-1; 8 nucleotides match TRBD1. CDR1 is MDHEN, CDR2 SYDVKM, per germline. J lost 5 bases, V lost 8 bases, and 10 bases had no gene match. The CDR3 is made up of 14 amino acids. The CDR3 sequence is CASVSGQGRTEAFF. The CDR3 DNA reads as TGTGCCAGCGTCTCTGGACAGGGACGAACTGAAGCTTTCTTT.

This chain links TRBV5-1 with TRBJ2-1; TRBD1 matches 7 bases. The CDR3 runs to 15 residues. J gave up 7 bases and V 0 bases, and 7 bases lay outside the gene matches. CDR1 is SGHRS, CDR2 YFSETQ, per germline. Here the CDR3 reads CASSLEGQAVNEQFF. DNA of the CDR3: TGCGCCAGCAGCTTGGAAGGACAGGCGGTAAATGAGCAGTTCTTC.

This clone was recorded a few times. V and J are TRBV9 and TRBJ2-2; D unclear. Trimming removed 4 bases from V and 7 bases from J, with 20 bases in between. The CDR3 length is 16 residues. Germline V lookup: CDR1 SGDLS, CDR2 YYNGEE. As DNA, the CDR3 is TGTGCCAGCAGCCCCCGCGGCGCTGGGTCATTCGGGGAGCTGTTTTTT. This sequence encodes CASSPRGAGSFGELFF.

The chain links TRBV18 to TRBJ1-5, with TRBD1 matching 11 bases. Looked up from germline, CDR1 is KGHSH and CDR2 is LQKENI. The ends lost 5 bases at V and 3 bases at J; junction bases unmatched: 9. The CDR3 loop spans 17 amino acids. The CDR3 loop reads CASSLVWDRGSNQPQHF. Here the CDR3 DNA reads TGTGCCAGCTCATTGGTCTGGGACAGGGGGTCCAATCAGCCCCAGCATTTT.

V and J are TRBV7-9 and TRBJ2-1, with 7 bases aligning to TRBD2. Germline-derived CDR1 and CDR2 are SEHNR and FQNEAQ (reference sequence). The V gene end was trimmed by 6 bases and the J gene end by 0 bases; junction bases not matched to a gene: 8. This CDR3 has 16 amino acids. CDR3 protein: CASRELAFSSYNEQFF. CDR3 nucleotide sequence: TGTGCCAGCAGAGAACTAGCGTTCAGCTCCTACAATGAGCAGTTCTTC.

This clone has only a few counts. The chain employs TRBV18 and TRBJ2-3; TRBD2 matches at 12 bases. The CDR3 extends over 14 amino acids. V lost 0 bases to trimming and J lost 8 bases; unmatched junction nucleotides: 0. Germline V gene lookup returns CDR1 KGHSH and CDR2 LQKENI. This chain's CDR3 is CASSPPTSGGTQYF. CDR3 nucleotides: TGTGCCAGCTCACCACCGACTAGCGGGGGTACGCAGTATTTT.

This chain links TRBV5-6 with TRBJ1-1; D possibly corresponds to TRBD1 (5 bases). Germline V gene data show CDR1 as SGHDT and CDR2 as YYEEEE. Trimming took 2 bases from V and 7 from J, leaving 12 bases between them. The CDR3 is made up of 13 amino acids. Here the CDR3 reads CASSFGTGDEAFF. CDR3 in DNA: TGTGCCAGCAGCTTCGGGACGGGCGATGAAGCTTTCTTT.

V and J are TRBV13 and TRBJ2-4; D might be TRBD1 or TRBD2, each matching 5 bases. V lost 1 base and J 5 bases, leaving 9 bases between the germline ends. Looked up from germline, CDR1 is PRHDT and CDR2 is FYEKMQ (reference sequence). The CDR3 loop spans 14 amino acids. The chain's CDR3 is CASSLARDQNIQYF. The CDR3, as DNA: TGTGCCAGCAGCTTAGCCAGGGACCAAAACATTCAGTACTTC.

V and J are TRBV7-9 and TRBJ1-4; D might be TRBD1 (5 bases). There are 13 residues in the CDR3. Looked up from germline, CDR1 is SEHNR and CDR2 is FQNEAQ (reference sequence). V shed 2 bases and J shed 5 bases, with 6 bases lying between them. The CDR3 loop is CASSLRQNEKLFF. The CDR3 DNA reads as TGTGCCAGCAGCTTACGACAGAATGAAAAACTGTTTTTT.

The rearrangement uses TRBV29-1 and TRBJ2-7; D is ambiguous. The CDR3 is made up of 12 amino acids. The V end was cut by 4 bases, the J end by 0 bases, with 7 bases between. Germline V CDR1 and CDR2: SQVTM, ANQGSEA. This CDR3 reads CSVGPYSYEQYF. The CDR3 bases are TGCAGCGTTGGGCCCTACTCCTACGAGCAGTACTTC.

The chain links TRBV19 to TRBJ2-1; the match to TRBD2 covers 10 bases. Germline values: CDR1 LNHDA, CDR2 SQIVND (reference sequence). V shed 10 bases and J 4 bases; nucleotides not matched to a gene: 7. The CDR3 runs to 14 residues. Written as DNA, the CDR3 is TGTGCCACAGGGAGCGGGAGGGATTACAATGAGCAGTTCTTC. Its translation: CATGSGRDYNEQFF.

The V call is TRBV10-3, the J call TRBJ1-1; possibly TRBD1 for D (5 bases). The length of the CDR3 is 15 residues. Per germline, CDR1 ENHRY and CDR2 SYGVKD. V lost 5 bases and J 0 bases, leaving 13 bases between the germline ends. CDR3 bases: TGTGCCATCAGTCCGCAGGGACGGATGAACACTGAAGCTTTCTTT. Translated, it gives CAISPQGRMNTEAFF.

V is TRBV2 and J is TRBJ2-1; D is perhaps TRBD1 or TRBD2 (5 bases each). Germline-derived CDR1 and CDR2 are SNHLY and FYNNEI. V lost 7 bases and J 0 bases, leaving 13 bases between the germline ends. CDR3 length equals 15 residues. CDR3 residues: CASTPERGSYNEQFF. The CDR3 DNA follows: TGTGCCAGCACTCCGGAGAGGGGCTCCTACAATGAGCAGTTCTTC. The whole variable domain, remainder taken from reference TRBV2 and TRBJ2-1, is EPEVTQTPSHQVTQMGQEVILRCVPISNHLYFYWYRQILGQKVEFLVSFYNNEISEKSEIFDDQFSVERPDGSNFTLKIRSTKLEDSAMYFCASTPERGSYNEQFFGPGTRLTVL.

The chain combines TRBV30 with TRBJ2-4; D is unclear. Trimming shortened V by 1 base and J by 6 bases, and 13 bases separated the two germline ends. Germline V gene lookup returns CDR1 GTSNPN and CDR2 SVGIG (reference sequence). The CDR3 runs to 14 residues. The DNA for the CDR3 is TGTGCCTGGAGTGGGATGGGGTTTAGAAACATTCAGTACTTC. It encodes CAWSGMGFRNIQYF.

A remark on this clone: The sample contains more than one DNA sequence encoding this CDR3. The chain couples TRBV7-2 to TRBJ2-1; D possibly corresponds to TRBD2 (5 bases). Germline lookup yields CDR1 SGHTA and CDR2 FQGNSA. This CDR3 is 15 amino acids long. With 0 bases removed from V and 0 bases from J, the gap between germline ends came to 6 bases. CDR3 protein: CASSLAGSSYNEQFF. In DNA form, the CDR3 reads TGTGCCAGCAGCTTAGCAGGGAGCTCCTACAATGAGCAGTTCTTC.

Here the CDR3 reads CASSVRSQETQYF. CDR3 nucleotides: TGTGCCAGCAGCGTACGTTCTCAAGAGACCCAGTACTTC. The chain recombines TRBV9 with TRBJ2-5; no reliable D call. CDR3 length: 13 residues. Trimming shortened V by 1 base and J by 2 bases, and 6 bases separated the two germline ends. Per the germline V gene, CDR1 is SGDLS and CDR2 is YYNGEE.

This clone has a single count. At one end the junction does not follow the germline gene, possibly because of a read error. The chain combines TRBV7-8 with TRBJ2-1; tentatively, D is TRBD1 (6 bases). The CDR3 spans 13 residues. Germline V CDR1 and CDR2: SGHVS, FQNEAQ. DNA of the CDR3: TGTGCCAGCAGCTTAGTCCTTGAGGACAGTAAGCTCTTC. Translation: CASSLVLEDSKLF.

The chain couples TRBV14 to TRBJ1-1; D is ambiguous. This CDR3 has 13 residues. Germline V gene data show CDR1 as SGHDN and CDR2 as FVKESK. Trimming shortened V by 3 bases and J by 2 bases, and 7 bases separated the two germline ends. The CDR3 region is CASSQELNTEAFF. The CDR3 nucleotides are TGTGCCAGCAGCCAGGAACTCAACACTGAAGCTTTCTTT.

V usage is TRBV7-2 and J usage is TRBJ2-3; the match to TRBD2 covers 8 bases. V trimming: 5 bases; J trimming: 9 bases; junction bases outside the gene matches: 13. The CDR3 totals 15 residues. Per germline, CDR1 SGHTA and CDR2 FQGNSA. CDR3 nucleotide sequence: TGTGCCAGCAGCCATAGCGGGACGGGTCATCAAACGCAGTATTTT. Translating it yields CASSHSGTGHQTQYF.

V usage is TRBV18 and J usage is TRBJ2-7; the D gene is possibly TRBD1 (5 bases). Trimming cost V 3 bases and J 3 bases, with 9 bases left between them. The germline V gene has CDR1 KGHSH and CDR2 LQKENI. The CDR3 is 13 amino acids. CDR3 residues: CASSPQDIYEQYF. CDR3 coding DNA: TGTGCCAGCTCACCTCAGGACATCTACGAGCAGTACTTC.

This sequence joins TRBV5-4 and TRBJ1-2, with D tentatively TRBD1 (5 bases). Trimming stripped 4 bases from V and 8 bases from J, with 18 bases between. The CDR3 runs to 14 residues. Germline V gene sequence: CDR1 SGHNT, CDR2 YYREEE (reference sequence). CDR3 coding DNA: TGTGCCAGCAGCAAGGCGGGGGGAGAATACGGCTACACCTTC. It yields the protein CASSKAGGEYGYTF.

The rearrangement joins TRBV30 to TRBJ2-7; the match to TRBD1 covers 8 bases. J was trimmed by 6 bases and V by 8 bases; bases with no gene match: 6. This CDR3 contains 11 residues. Germline V gives CDR1 GTSNPN, CDR2 SVGIG (reference sequence). The CDR3 reads CARGTGSEQYF. In DNA form, the CDR3 reads TGTGCCCGTGGGACAGGCAGCGAGCAGTACTTC.